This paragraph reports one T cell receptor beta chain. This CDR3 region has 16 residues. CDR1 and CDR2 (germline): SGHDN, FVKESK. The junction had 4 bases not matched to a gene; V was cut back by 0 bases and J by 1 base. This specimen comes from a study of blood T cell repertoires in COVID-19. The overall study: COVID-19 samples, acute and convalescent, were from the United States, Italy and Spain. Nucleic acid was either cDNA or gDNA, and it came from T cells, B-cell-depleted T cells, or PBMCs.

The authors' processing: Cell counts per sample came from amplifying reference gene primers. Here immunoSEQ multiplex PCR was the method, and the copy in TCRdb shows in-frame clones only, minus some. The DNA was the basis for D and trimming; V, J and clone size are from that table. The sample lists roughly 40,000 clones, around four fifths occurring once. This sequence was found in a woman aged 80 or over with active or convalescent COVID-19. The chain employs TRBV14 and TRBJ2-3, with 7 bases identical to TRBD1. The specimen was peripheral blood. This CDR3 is CASSQDDRVGTDTQYF. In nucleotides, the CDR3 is TGTGCCAGCAGCCAAGATGACAGGGTGGGCACAGATACGCAGTATTTT.